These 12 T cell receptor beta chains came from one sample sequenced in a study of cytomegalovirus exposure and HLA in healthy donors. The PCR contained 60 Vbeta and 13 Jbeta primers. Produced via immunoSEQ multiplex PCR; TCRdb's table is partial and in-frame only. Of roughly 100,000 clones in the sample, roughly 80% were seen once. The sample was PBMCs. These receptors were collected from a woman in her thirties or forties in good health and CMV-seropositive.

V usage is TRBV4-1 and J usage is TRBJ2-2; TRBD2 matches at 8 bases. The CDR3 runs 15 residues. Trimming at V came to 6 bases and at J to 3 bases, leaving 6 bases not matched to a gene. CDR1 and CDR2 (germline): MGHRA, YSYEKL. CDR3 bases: TGCGCCAGCAGGCCCGGGGGGGATGACACCGGGGAGCTGTTTTTT. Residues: CASRPGGDDTGELFF.

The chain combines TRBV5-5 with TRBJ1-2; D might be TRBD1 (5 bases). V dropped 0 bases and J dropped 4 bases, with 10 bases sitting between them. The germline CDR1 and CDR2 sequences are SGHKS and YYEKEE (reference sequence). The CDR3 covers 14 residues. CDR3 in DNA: TGTGCCAGCAGCTTGGCCAGGGTAGGCTATGGCTACACCTTC. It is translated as CASSLARVGYGYTF.

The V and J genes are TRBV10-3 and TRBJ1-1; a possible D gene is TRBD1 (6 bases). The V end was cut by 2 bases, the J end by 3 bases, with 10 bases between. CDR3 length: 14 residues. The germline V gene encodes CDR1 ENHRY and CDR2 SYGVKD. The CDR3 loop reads CAISENRVDTEAFF. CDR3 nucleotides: TGTGCCATCAGTGAGAACAGGGTTGACACTGAAGCTTTCTTT.

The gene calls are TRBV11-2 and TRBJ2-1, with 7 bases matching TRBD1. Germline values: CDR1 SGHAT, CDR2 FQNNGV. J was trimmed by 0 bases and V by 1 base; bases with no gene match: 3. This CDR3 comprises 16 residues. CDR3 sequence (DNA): TGTGCCAGCAGCTTAGGACAGGGAAGCTCCTACAATGAGCAGTTCTTC. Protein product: CASSLGQGSSYNEQFF.

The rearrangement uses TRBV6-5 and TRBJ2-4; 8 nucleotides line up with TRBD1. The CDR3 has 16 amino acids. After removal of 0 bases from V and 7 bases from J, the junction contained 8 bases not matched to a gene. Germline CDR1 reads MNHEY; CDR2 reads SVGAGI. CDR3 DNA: TGTGCCAGCAGTTACTCGAGTGGACAGGGCTACAACATTCAGTACTTC. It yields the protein CASSYSSGQGYNIQYF.

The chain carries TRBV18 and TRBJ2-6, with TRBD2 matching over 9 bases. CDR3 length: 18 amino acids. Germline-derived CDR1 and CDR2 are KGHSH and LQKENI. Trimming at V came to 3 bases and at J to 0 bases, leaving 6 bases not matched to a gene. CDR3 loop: CASSPSAGGFSGANVLTF. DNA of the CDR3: TGTGCCAGCTCACCTTCAGCGGGAGGCTTCTCTGGGGCCAACGTCCTGACTTTC.

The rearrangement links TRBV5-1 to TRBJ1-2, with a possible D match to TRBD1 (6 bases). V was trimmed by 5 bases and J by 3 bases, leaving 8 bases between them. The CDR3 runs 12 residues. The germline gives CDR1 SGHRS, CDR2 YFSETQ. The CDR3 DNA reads TGCGCCAGCAGACAGGGAGACTATGGCTACACCTTC. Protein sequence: CASRQGDYGYTF.

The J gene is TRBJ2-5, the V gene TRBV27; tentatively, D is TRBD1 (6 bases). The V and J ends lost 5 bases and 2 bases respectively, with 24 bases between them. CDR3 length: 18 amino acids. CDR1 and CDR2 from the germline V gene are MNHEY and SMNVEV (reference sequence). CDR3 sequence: CASSQTTAPGTRQETQYF. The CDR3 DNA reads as TGTGCCAGCAGTCAGACTACGGCCCCCGGGACAAGGCAAGAGACCCAGTACTTC.

The CDR3 DNA sequence: TGTGCCAGCTCACCACCGAACAGGGACGAAAAACTGTTTTTT. Translation: CASSPPNRDEKLFF. The chain is built from TRBV18 and TRBJ1-4; tentatively, D is TRBD1 (6 bases). CDR1 is KGHSH and CDR2 is LQKENI in the germline V gene. V gave up 0 bases and J gave up 8 bases, with 10 bases separating them. The CDR3 length is 14 residues.

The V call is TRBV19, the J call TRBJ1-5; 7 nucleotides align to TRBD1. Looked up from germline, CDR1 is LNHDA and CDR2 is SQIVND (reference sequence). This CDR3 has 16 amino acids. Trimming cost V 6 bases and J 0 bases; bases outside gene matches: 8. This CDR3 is CASSPDRSNSNQPQHF. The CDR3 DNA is TGTGCCAGTAGCCCGGACAGGTCAAATAGCAATCAGCCCCAGCATTTT.

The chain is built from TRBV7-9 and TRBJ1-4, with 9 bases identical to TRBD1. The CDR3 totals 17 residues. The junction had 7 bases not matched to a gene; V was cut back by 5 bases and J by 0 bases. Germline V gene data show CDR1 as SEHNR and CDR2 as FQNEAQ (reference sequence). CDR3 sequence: CASSPRRQGATNEKLFF. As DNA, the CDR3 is TGTGCCAGCAGCCCTAGGCGACAGGGGGCAACTAATGAAAAACTGTTTTTT.

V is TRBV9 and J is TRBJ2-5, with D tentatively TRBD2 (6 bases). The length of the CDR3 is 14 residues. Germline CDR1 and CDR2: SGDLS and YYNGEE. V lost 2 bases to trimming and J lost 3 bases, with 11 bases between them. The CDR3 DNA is TGTGCCAGCAGCGTTTTCGGGAGTAAAGAGACCCAGTACTTC. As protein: CASSVFGSKETQYF.